A selection of T cell receptor beta chains follows, all from one sample in a study of T-cell memory formation after mild COVID-19. One entry per CDR3 protein results from TCRdb running MiXCR on the 5' RACE reads. In the table there are about 340,000 distinct CDR3 sequences, 20% of which are singletons. Specimen: PBMCs or a T cell subset sorted from them (not recorded which). These receptors all stem from a man aged 18 to 35 who had mild COVID-19 (a few samples of this study predate the infection). Cell type and time point are not known. The CDR3 runs from the conserved cysteine through the conserved F or W. The D gene is left open where the match is weak. Expanded clones are given a class, and other clones once, few, many or no size at all.

abundance	v_gene	d_gene	j_gene	CDR3aa	CDR3nt
NA	TRBV7-3	NA	TRBJ2-2	CASSLISDPGTGELFF	TGTGCCAGCAGCTTAATCAGCGACCCGGGGACCGGGGAGCTGTTTTTT
NA	TRBV7-2	TRBD1	TRBJ2-5	CASRGQGAGETQYF	TGTGCCAGTAGGGGGCAGGGCGCCGGGGAGACCCAGTACTTC
NA	TRBV7-7	NA	TRBJ2-2	CASSPLTGLAGELFF	TGTGCCAGCAGCCCACTAACAGGGCTCGCCGGGGAGCTGTTTTTT
few	TRBV5-1	NA	TRBJ2-7	CASSDPGGALGEQYF	TGCGCCAGCAGCGACCCTGGGGGGGCGTTAGGCGAGCAGTACTTC
few	TRBV7-2	NA	TRBJ1-1	CASSLGGALGNTEAFF	TGTGCCAGCAGCTTAGGGGGGGCGCTTGGGAACACTGAAGCTTTCTTT
many	TRBV7-9	NA	TRBJ1-1	CASSAQVNTEAFF	TGTGCCAGCAGCGCCCAGGTGAACACTGAAGCTTTCTTT
NA	TRBV20-1	NA	TRBJ1-2	CSAPLWGHRSNYGYTF	TGCAGTGCTCCACTATGGGGACACCGAAGTAACTATGGCTACACCTTC
NA	TRBV12-3/TRBV12-4	NA	TRBJ1-1	CASSLRHIGEAFF	TGTGCCAGCAGTTTAAGACATATAGGTGAAGCTTTCTTT
NA	TRBV27	NA	TRBJ1-1	CASRSRGGYGTEAFF	TGTGCCAGCAGATCCCGAGGGGGTTACGGAACAGAAGCTTTCTTT
few	TRBV7-2	TRBD1	TRBJ2-3	CASSPPGQGLSDTQYF	TGTGCCAGCAGCCCCCCGGGACAGGGCCTTTCAGATACGCAGTATTTT
NA	TRBV7-8	NA	TRBJ2-1	CASSFTALNEQFF	TGTGCCAGCAGCTTTACAGCTTTAAATGAGCAGTTCTTC
few	TRBV24-1	NA	TRBJ2-5	CATSDSMAGYEETQYF	TGTGCCACCAGTGATTCGATGGCAGGGTATGAAGAGACCCAGTACTTC
few	TRBV10-2	TRBD1	TRBJ2-7	CASSGTGTYEQYF	TGCGCCAGCAGCGGGACAGGGACCTACGAGCAGTACTTC
NA	TRBV20-1	NA	TRBJ2-3	CSAPRESTDTQYF	TGCAGTGCCCCTCGAGAGTCCACAGATACGCAGTATTTT
NA	TRBV20-1	NA	TRBJ1-1	CSARPGHINTEAFF	TGCAGTGCTAGGCCGGGACACATTAACACTGAAGCTTTCTTT
many	TRBV7-2	TRBD1	TRBJ1-2	CASSAQGGYYGYTF	TGTGCCAGCAGCGCGCAAGGGGGCTACTATGGCTACACCTTC
few	TRBV5-1	NA	TRBJ2-5	CASSLESSLWTQYF	TGCGCCAGCAGCTTGGAGTCCTCCCTTTGGACCCAGTACTTC
NA	TRBV18	NA	TRBJ1-1	CASSPPVGEAFF	TGTGCCAGCTCACCACCGGTGGGGGAAGCTTTCTTT
NA	TRBV6-6	NA	TRBJ1-2	CASSYWVDEGYTF	TGTGCCAGCAGTTACTGGGTGGATGAGGGCTACACCTTC
few	TRBV20-1	NA	TRBJ2-4	CSARDPREWENIQYF	TGCAGTGCTAGAGACCCCAGGGAGTGGGAAAACATTCAGTACTTC
NA	TRBV18	NA	TRBJ2-5	CASSPSKGRYQETQYF	TGTGCCAGCTCACCGAGTAAGGGACGCTACCAAGAGACCCAGTACTTC
NA	TRBV9	TRBD2	TRBJ2-2	CASSVSGGIGELFF	TGTGCCAGCAGCGTTAGCGGGGGGATCGGGGAGCTGTTTTTT
NA	TRBV4-3	NA	TRBJ1-2	CASSQERGWRGYTF	TGCGCCAGCAGCCAAGAGAGGGGATGGCGTGGCTACACCTTC
once	TRBV18	NA	TRBJ2-2	CASSPHLATSDTGELFF	TGTGCCAGCTCACCACACCTGGCAACATCGGACACCGGGGAGCTGTTTTTT
few	TRBV4-3	NA	TRBJ2-3	CASSQGASGGSTDTQYF	TGCGCCAGCAGCCAAGGGGCGAGTGGGGGAAGCACAGATACGCAGTATTTT
NA	TRBV20-1	NA	TRBJ1-3	CSARQGSSGNTIYF	TGCAGTGCTAGACAGGGTAGCTCTGGAAACACCATATATTTT
NA	TRBV4-1	NA	TRBJ2-4	CASSPYWLAKNIQYF	TGCGCCAGCAGCCCCTACTGGTTAGCCAAAAACATTCAGTACTTC
NA	TRBV29-1	TRBD2	TRBJ2-3	CSVVIAGARRYF	TGCAGCGTTGTTATAGCGGGGGCCCGTCGGTATTTT
NA	TRBV6-6	NA	TRBJ1-3	CASSHQRLQSSGNTIYF	TGTGCCAGCAGTCACCAACGGCTCCAGAGCTCTGGAAACACCATATATTTT
few	TRBV10-3	TRBD1	TRBJ2-7	CAIQSGDRAAEQYF	TGTGCCATACAAAGCGGGGACAGGGCGGCCGAGCAGTACTTC
many	TRBV12-3/TRBV12-4	TRBD2	TRBJ2-3	CASSLAHSGGLRTDTQYF	TGTGCCAGCAGTTTAGCGCACAGCGGGGGCCTACGCACAGATACGCAGTATTTT
NA	TRBV15	NA	TRBJ1-5	CATSPPNQPQHF	TGTGCCACCAGCCCCCCCAATCAGCCCCAGCATTTT
many	TRBV5-6	TRBD2	TRBJ2-5	CASTRLAQETQYF	TGTGCCAGCACCCGACTAGCTCAGGAGACCCAGTACTTC
NA	TRBV25-1	NA	TRBJ1-4	CASSTQGELINEKLFF	TGTGCCAGCAGTACTCAGGGAGAGCTGATTAATGAAAAACTGTTTTTT